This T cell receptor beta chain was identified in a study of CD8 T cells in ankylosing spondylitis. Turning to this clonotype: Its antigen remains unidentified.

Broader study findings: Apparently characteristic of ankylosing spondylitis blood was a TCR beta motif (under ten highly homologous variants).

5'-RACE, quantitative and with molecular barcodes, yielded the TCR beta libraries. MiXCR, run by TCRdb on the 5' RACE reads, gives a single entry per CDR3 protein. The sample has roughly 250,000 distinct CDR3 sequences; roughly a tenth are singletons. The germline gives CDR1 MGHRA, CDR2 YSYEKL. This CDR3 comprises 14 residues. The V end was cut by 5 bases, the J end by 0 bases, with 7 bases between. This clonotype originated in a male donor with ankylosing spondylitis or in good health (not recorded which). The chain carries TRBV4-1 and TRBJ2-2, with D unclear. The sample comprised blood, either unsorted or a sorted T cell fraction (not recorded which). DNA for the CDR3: TGCGCCAGCAGCAGCCCCTCGAACACCGGGGAGCTGTTTTTT. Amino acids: CASSSPSNTGELFF.